The 18 T cell receptor beta chains in this list originate from one sample, sequenced in a study of cytotoxic CD8 clonotypes in ibrutinib-treated CLL. Sequenced by immunoSEQ multiplex PCR; TCRdb stores in-frame clones only, minus some. The sample yields a few hundred thousand clones, 67% seen once. The material was PBMCs, obtained after 36 months of ibrutinib treatment. The receptor set was obtained from a human donor with chronic lymphocytic leukemia.

This rearrangement joins TRBV5-1 to TRBJ2-1; TRBD2 is a possible D gene (5 bases). The germline gives CDR1 SGHRS, CDR2 YFSETQ. This CDR3 region has 15 residues. Trimming removed 0 bases from V and 2 bases from J, with 9 bases in between. The CDR3 DNA reads TGCGCCAGCAGCTTGGAGCGGCCGACCTACAATGAGCAGTTCTTC. It translates to CASSLERPTYNEQFF.

J is TRBJ2-1 and V is TRBV5-1, with 7 positions matching TRBD2. Trimming at V came to 2 bases and at J to 8 bases, leaving 1 base not matched to a gene. Per germline, CDR1 SGHRS and CDR2 YFSETQ. CDR3 size: 12 residues. CDR3 sequence: CASSFTSDEQFF. The CDR3 nucleotides read TGCGCCAGCAGCTTCACTAGCGATGAGCAGTTCTTC. The full variable domain, rest sourced from reference TRBV5-1 and TRBJ2-1, is KAGVTQTPRYLIKTRGQQVTLSCSPISGHRSVSWYQQTPGQGLQFLFEYFSETQRNKGNFPGRFSGRQFSNSRSEMNVSTLELGDSALYLCASSFTSDEQFFGPGTRLTVL.

This clone was picked up a small number of times. The chain is built from TRBV5-4 and TRBJ2-2; D not certain. Germline CDR1 and CDR2: SGHNT and YYREEE (reference sequence). V was trimmed by 2 bases and J by 3 bases, leaving 17 bases between them. CDR3 length equals 17 residues. CDR3 region: CASSLKRVGIHTGELFF. The CDR3 DNA sequence: TGTGCCAGCAGCTTAAAGAGAGTGGGGATCCACACCGGGGAGCTGTTTTTT.

The V gene is TRBV7-9, the J gene TRBJ2-1; D is undetermined. Germline V gene sequence: CDR1 SEHNR, CDR2 FQNEAQ (reference sequence). V dropped 3 bases and J dropped 3 bases, with 9 bases sitting between them. This CDR3 is 14 amino acids long. The CDR3 here is CASSFGGLYNEQFF. CDR3 DNA: TGTGCCAGCAGCTTTGGCGGCCTCTACAATGAGCAGTTCTTC.

The rearrangement links TRBV5-1 to TRBJ2-7, with D perhaps matching TRBD1 (6 bases). The V end lost 4 bases, the J end lost 7 bases, and 18 bases lay between the germline ends. The CDR3 spans 14 residues. CDR1 is SGHRS, CDR2 YFSETQ, per germline. The CDR3 protein is CASSRLTGMGEQYF. Here the CDR3 DNA reads TGCGCCAGCAGCCGACTTACAGGGATGGGGGAGCAGTACTTC.

Concerning this clone itself: The junction departs from germline at one end; a sequencing error may be responsible. The J gene is TRBJ2-7, the V gene TRBV7-9; 7 positions agree with TRBD2. The germline V gene has CDR1 SEHNR and CDR2 FQNEAQ (reference sequence). This CDR3 spans 14 amino acids. In nucleotides, the CDR3 is TGTGCCAGCAGTTTGGGCGGGAGCTCCCACGAGCAGTACTTC. This translates into CASSLGGSSHEQYF.

The V and J genes are TRBV28 and TRBJ2-7; D is uncertain. Germline values: CDR1 MDHEN, CDR2 SYDVKM. The V and J ends lost 2 bases and 2 bases respectively, with 10 bases between them. The CDR3 has 14 amino acids. The CDR3, as DNA: TGTGCCAGCAGTTTAGAGCCAGGTACCTACGAGCAGTACTTC. Amino acid sequence: CASSLEPGTYEQYF.

This chain joins TRBV2 and TRBJ2-7; weak D call: TRBD2 (5 bases). Germline V gene lookup returns CDR1 SNHLY and CDR2 FYNNEI. The CDR3 extends over 13 amino acids. Trimming removed 4 bases at V and 7 bases at J, with 14 bases between. CDR3 nucleotide sequence: TGTGCCAGCAGTGGAGGGAGCGACGGGGAGCAGTACTTC. It codes for CASSGGSDGEQYF.

The rearrangement uses TRBV7-9 and TRBJ2-3; D unresolved. Germline V gives CDR1 SEHNR, CDR2 FQNEAQ (reference sequence). The CDR3 is made up of 15 amino acids. V lost 0 bases to trimming and J lost 4 bases, with 11 bases between them. CDR3 sequence: CASSLASGFADTQYF. In nucleotides, the CDR3 is TGTGCCAGCAGCTTAGCGTCCGGGTTCGCAGATACGCAGTATTTT.

This clone was counted only a few times. The chain joins TRBV28 to TRBJ1-2, with D possibly TRBD1 on 5 matching bases. The germline V gene encodes CDR1 MDHEN and CDR2 SYDVKM. The CDR3 consists of 14 residues. V was trimmed by 7 bases and J by 0 bases, leaving 12 bases between them. The CDR3 bases are TGTGCCAGCAAGAGGCCAGGGACTAACTATGGCTACACCTTC. It yields the protein CASKRPGTNYGYTF.

The chain uses TRBV29-1 and TRBJ1-2, with TRBD1 matching 9 bases. V was clipped by 7 bases and J by 5 bases; unmatched bases: 2. Germline values: CDR1 SQVTM, CDR2 ANQGSEA. The CDR3 is 11 amino acids. For the CDR3, the DNA is TGCAGCGCCGGGACAGGGTATGGCTACACCTTC. Residues: CSAGTGYGYTF.

The genes are TRBV9 and TRBJ2-7; possible D gene TRBD2, 6 bases. The V end lost 5 bases, the J end lost 0 bases, and 12 bases lay between the germline ends. Germline V gene lookup returns CDR1 SGDLS and CDR2 YYNGEE. The CDR3 length is 14 residues. CDR3 in amino acids: CASSLGGPSYEQYF. DNA for the CDR3: TGTGCCAGCAGTTTAGGAGGGCCCTCCTACGAGCAGTACTTC.

In this sample, this clone turned up a few times. The chain employs TRBV5-1 and TRBJ1-2; 7 nucleotides line up with TRBD1. CDR3 length: 15 amino acids. From germline, CDR1 is SGHRS and CDR2 YFSETQ. Trimming cost V 4 bases and J 2 bases; bases outside gene matches: 8. In DNA, the CDR3 is TGCGCCAGCAGCCTGAGACAGGGTTTCAACTATGGCTACACCTTC. Its translation: CASSLRQGFNYGYTF.

The chain uses TRBV12-5 and TRBJ2-7; D not certain. Germline values: CDR1 LGHNT, CDR2 FRNRAP. The CDR3 has 13 amino acids. V gave up 5 bases and J gave up 2 bases, with 10 bases separating them. For the CDR3, the DNA is TGTGCTAGTGGTCCAACAGCCACCTACGAGCAGTACTTC. Protein: CASGPTATYEQYF.

The chain combines TRBV7-2 with TRBJ2-3; D perhaps matches TRBD2 (5 bases). The CDR3 length is 15 residues. V shed 3 bases and J shed 6 bases, with 16 bases lying between them. From germline, CDR1 is SGHTA and CDR2 FQGNSA. The DNA for the CDR3 is TGTGCCAGCAGCTTCCCGGGCCTCCGAGGGGATACGCAGTATTTT. Protein sequence: CASSFPGLRGDTQYF.

The J gene is TRBJ2-2, the V gene TRBV4-1, with 7 nucleotides matching TRBD2. The CDR3 covers 17 residues. Unmatched junction bases numbered 8, after V lost 3 bases and J lost 1 base. Germline CDR1 reads MGHRA; CDR2 reads YSYEKL. CDR3: CASSQLRTRKNTGELFF. The CDR3, as DNA: TGCGCCAGCAGCCAGCTCAGGACTAGGAAGAACACCGGGGAGCTGTTTTTT.

This clone showed up just a few times. This chain connects TRBV7-9 to TRBJ2-7, with 11 bases matching TRBD2. The germline V gene has CDR1 SEHNR and CDR2 FQNEAQ (reference sequence). The CDR3 length is 14 residues. After removal of 6 bases from V and 4 bases from J, the junction contained 5 bases not matched to a gene. CDR3 residues: CASRRTSGHYEQYF. The DNA of the CDR3 is TGTGCCAGCAGACGGACTAGCGGGCATTACGAGCAGTACTTC.

In this sample, this clone turned up a few times. The V and J genes are TRBV27 and TRBJ2-4; perhaps TRBD1 as D (6 bases). The germline V gene encodes CDR1 MNHEY and CDR2 SMNVEV (reference sequence). Trimming removed 5 bases from V and 2 bases from J, with 13 bases in between. The CDR3 is 15 amino acids. The CDR3 is CASSPTGPTKNIQYF. CDR3 DNA: TGTGCCAGCAGTCCCACAGGGCCGACCAAAAACATTCAGTACTTC.